The clone carrying this TCR beta chain was recorded once. Per the authors' pipeline: Nucleated cell number was recorded as an estimate derived from reference gene primer amplification. Profiled with immunoSEQ multiplex PCR; TCRdb holds only in-frame clones, not every one. D and trimming come from the DNA, and the V and J calls and clone size come from that table. The table includes more than 120,000 clones, more than 75% detected once. Per the germline V gene, CDR1 is WSHSY and CDR2 is SAAADI. V lost 5 bases, J lost 4 bases, and 7 bases lay in between. The length of the CDR3 is 12 residues. The sample originates from a study of blood T cell repertoires in COVID-19.

Sequences were obtained from peripheral blood. This receptor was obtained from a human donor in a cohort sampled during active COVID-19. V gene TRBV10-2 combines with J gene TRBJ2-3; D perhaps matches TRBD1 (5 bases). CDR3 amino acids: CASSLTADTQYF. The CDR3 nucleotides read TGCGCCAGCAGTCTGACAGCAGATACGCAGTATTTT.